These 2 T cell receptor beta chains came from one sample sequenced in a study of shared clonotypes between healthy human individuals. Method: immunoSEQ multiplex PCR; TCRdb's copy keeps in-frame clones and lacks some. The sample consists of 1.6 million or so clones, approximately 98.5% of them appearing once. Sequencing was carried out using naive CD4+ T cells sorted from blood. Described subset: CD45RA+ positively selected. Receptors were obtained from a man aged 25-45 years in good health.

The chain carries TRBV28 and TRBJ2-3; D is ambiguous. The CDR3 loop spans 13 amino acids. In germline, CDR1 is MDHEN, CDR2 SYDVKM. V was cut by 3 bases and J by 6 bases, with 10 bases left in between. The CDR3 protein is CASSFPQTDTQYF. The CDR3 DNA follows: TGTGCCAGCAGTTTCCCCCAGACGGATACGCAGTATTTT.

In DNA form, the CDR3 reads TGTGCCAGCAGACCTGGACAGGGGGCCCGGCAGTTCTTC. This codes for CASRPGQGARQFF. The rearrangement uses TRBV6-5 and TRBJ2-1, with 11 bases aligning to TRBD1. Per the germline V gene, CDR1 is MNHEY and CDR2 is SVGAGI. The V gene end was trimmed by 6 bases and the J gene end by 12 bases; junction bases not matched to a gene: 7. This CDR3 has 13 residues.